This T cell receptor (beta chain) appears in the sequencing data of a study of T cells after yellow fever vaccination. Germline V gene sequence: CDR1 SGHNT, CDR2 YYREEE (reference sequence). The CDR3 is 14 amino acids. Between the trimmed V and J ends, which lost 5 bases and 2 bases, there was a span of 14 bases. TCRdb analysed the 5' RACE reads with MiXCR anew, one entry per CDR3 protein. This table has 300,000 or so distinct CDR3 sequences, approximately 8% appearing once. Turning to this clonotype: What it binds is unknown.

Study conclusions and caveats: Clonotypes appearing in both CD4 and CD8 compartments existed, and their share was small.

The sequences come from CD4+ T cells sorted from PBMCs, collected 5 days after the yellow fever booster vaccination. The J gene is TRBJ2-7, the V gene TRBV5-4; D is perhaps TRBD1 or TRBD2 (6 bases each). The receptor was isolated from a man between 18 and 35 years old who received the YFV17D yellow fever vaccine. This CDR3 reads CASRPTGAPYEQYF. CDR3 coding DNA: TGTGCCAGCAGGCCCACGGGGGCCCCCTACGAGCAGTACTTC.